These T cell receptor beta chains were read from a single sample in a study of radiotherapy plus CTLA-4 blockade in lung cancer. Here immunoSEQ multiplex PCR was the method, and the copy in TCRdb shows in-frame clones only, minus some. The repertoire includes approximately 82,000 clones, approximately 80% of them detected once, and roughly 15% sits in the top ten. The sequences come from peripheral blood, collected from a patient treated with radiotherapy plus ipilimumab. The origin of the receptors is a human donor with non-small cell lung cancer that progressed on radiotherapy plus ipilimumab. CDR3s include the opening cysteine and the closing phenylalanine or tryptophan. A D gene is named only where the DNA matches it firmly. Size is stated for part of the rows, as once, few or many counts, or as a class when the clone is expanded.

size: few; J: TRBJ1-2; D: NA; V: TRBV7-9; DNA: TGTGCCAGCAGCACGCGGCCTCCCACCAACTATGGCTACACCTTC; CDR3: CASSTRPPTNYGYTF
size: once; J: TRBJ1-6; D: NA; V: TRBV5-6; DNA: TGTGCCAGCAGTCTTCCACAGGGTACGAGTTCACCCCTCCACTTT; CDR3: CASSLPQGTSSPLHF
size: NA; J: TRBJ2-2; D: TRBD2; V: TRBV5-4; DNA: TGTGCCAGCAGCCAGGGACTAGCGGGGGGGCTGGCCGGGGAGCTGTTTTTT; CDR3: CASSQGLAGGLAGELFF
size: NA; J: TRBJ2-3; D: TRBD2; V: TRBV19; DNA: TGTGCCAGTAGTAGAGACCGACTAGCGGGAGCCACAGATACGCAGTATTTT; CDR3: CASSRDRLAGATDTQYF
size: NA; J: TRBJ2-4; D: TRBD1; V: TRBV25-1; DNA: TGTGCCAGCAGTGCAACAGGGGGCTCCGACAAAAACATTCAGTACTTC; CDR3: CASSATGGSDKNIQYF
size: NA; J: TRBJ2-3; D: TRBD2; V: TRBV6-4; DNA: TGTGCCAGCAGTGAAGGGCGGGAGTGGGGAGATACGCAGTATTTT; CDR3: CASSEGREWGDTQYF
size: NA; J: TRBJ1-2; D: TRBD1; V: TRBV4-2; DNA: TGTGCCAGCAGCCCCTCGGGACAGCTCTGGGGCTACACCTTC; CDR3: CASSPSGQLWGYTF
size: NA; J: TRBJ2-7; D: TRBD1; V: TRBV27; DNA: TGTGCCAGCAGACCGACAGGGGTTTGGTACGAGCAGTACTTC; CDR3: CASRPTGVWYEQYF
size: NA; J: TRBJ2-7; D: TRBD2; V: TRBV11-2; DNA: TGTGCCAGCAGCTTATCGGCTAGCGGGTTGAACGAGCAGTACTTC; CDR3: CASSLSASGLNEQYF
size: NA; J: TRBJ1-2; D: TRBD1; V: TRBV25-1; DNA: TGTGCCAGCAGTGAATGGGGACAGGCTCATGGCTACACCTTC; CDR3: CASSEWGQAHGYTF
size: NA; J: TRBJ1-5; D: TRBD1; V: TRBV5-1; DNA: TGCGCCAGCAGCTTGGCTGGGGGACAGGGTCAGCCCCAGCATTTT; CDR3: CASSLAGGQGQPQHF
size: NA; J: TRBJ2-3; D: TRBD2; V: TRBV18; DNA: TGTGCCAGCTCACTGGCTAGCGGGTTCACAGATACGCAGTATTTT; CDR3: CASSLASGFTDTQYF
size: NA; J: TRBJ2-5; D: NA; V: TRBV5-3; DNA: TGTGCCAGAAGCCCGAATAGGCCCCGGCAAACTAGGGAGACCCAGTACTTC; CDR3: CARSPNRPRQTRETQYF
size: NA; J: TRBJ1-1; D: NA; V: TRBV9; DNA: TGTGCCAGCAGCTTAACAGACGCCTCGGGCACTGAAGCTTTCTTT; CDR3: CASSLTDASGTEAFF
size: NA; J: TRBJ1-3; D: TRBD1; V: TRBV7-9; DNA: TGTGCCAGCGGGACAGGGGTTGGGGGAAACACCATATATTTT; CDR3: CASGTGVGGNTIYF
size: NA; J: TRBJ2-2; D: TRBD2; V: TRBV4-1; DNA: TGCGCCAGCAGCCAAGTGGGGGGGGCCGGGGAGCTGTTTTTT; CDR3: CASSQVGGAGELFF
size: NA; J: TRBJ1-2; D: NA; V: TRBV4-3; DNA: TGCGCCAGCAGCCAAGATCACAGCCAAGACTATGGCTACACCTTC; CDR3: CASSQDHSQDYGYTF
size: NA; J: TRBJ1-5; D: NA; V: TRBV28; DNA: TGTGCCAGCAGGTTCCCAGGAGTGTACCCCAATCAGCCCCAGCATTTT; CDR3: CASRFPGVYPNQPQHF
size: NA; J: TRBJ2-7; D: NA; V: TRBV18; DNA: TGTGCCAGCTCACCCCCGACTAGGGCGACCTACGAGCAGTACTTC; CDR3: CASSPPTRATYEQYF
size: once; J: TRBJ2-7; D: NA; V: TRBV28; DNA: TGTGCCAGTCGAGCTGACCTCAGCTCCTACGAGCAGTACTTC; CDR3: CASRADLSSYEQYF
size: NA; J: TRBJ2-5; D: TRBD2; V: TRBV6-1; DNA: TGTGCCAGCAGTCAGCGGGGGGCCCAAGAGACCCAGTACTTC; CDR3: CASSQRGAQETQYF
size: NA; J: TRBJ2-7; D: TRBD2; V: TRBV28; DNA: TGTGCCAGCAGTTTAAAGGCGGGAGCCCACGAGCAGTACTTC; CDR3: CASSLKAGAHEQYF
size: NA; J: TRBJ1-1; D: TRBD1; V: TRBV11-2; DNA: TGTGCCAGCAGCTTAGATTTCGGCGACAGGGGGCTGGCTGAAGCTTTCTTT; CDR3: CASSLDFGDRGLAEAFF
size: NA; J: TRBJ1-1; D: NA; V: TRBV28; DNA: TGTGCCAGCAGTTTATTCTGGGGGAGAGGGACTGAAGCTTTCTTT; CDR3: CASSLFWGRGTEAFF
size: once; J: TRBJ2-7; D: TRBD2; V: TRBV27; DNA: TGTGCCAGCAGTTTATCCGGGACTAGCGGGATATACGAGCAGTACTTC; CDR3: CASSLSGTSGIYEQYF
size: NA; J: TRBJ2-5; D: NA; V: TRBV7-9; DNA: TGTGCCAGCAGCTTAAGATGGGGCGTCGGGGAGACCCAGTACTTC; CDR3: CASSLRWGVGETQYF
size: NA; J: TRBJ2-7; D: NA; V: TRBV7-9; DNA: TGTGCCAGCAGCCCAAGTCTTGGGGCCACCTACGAGCAGTACTTC; CDR3: CASSPSLGATYEQYF
size: NA; J: TRBJ2-3; D: NA; V: TRBV5-8; DNA: TGTGCCAGCACACCGGGACGGTACACAGATACGCAGTATTTT; CDR3: CASTPGRYTDTQYF
size: NA; J: TRBJ2-1; D: NA; V: TRBV2; DNA: TGTGCCAGCAGCCGCGCTCTGTTTGGTGAGCAGTTCTTC; CDR3: CASSRALFGEQFF
size: NA; J: TRBJ2-1; D: TRBD2; V: TRBV7-2; DNA: TGTGCCAGCAGCTTACCGACTAGCGGGGGGGCCAGGGCAAGCAATGAGCAGTTCTTC; CDR3: CASSLPTSGGARASNEQFF
size: NA; J: TRBJ2-3; D: TRBD2; V: TRBV19; DNA: TGTGCCAGTAGTATAGGACTGGGAGGGACAGATACGCAGTATTTT; CDR3: CASSIGLGGTDTQYF
size: NA; J: TRBJ2-7; D: TRBD1; V: TRBV6-5; DNA: TGTGCCAGCACCCCGACAGGGGGCCTGACCTACGAGCAGTACTTC; CDR3: CASTPTGGLTYEQYF
size: NA; J: TRBJ2-7; D: NA; V: TRBV7-2; DNA: TGTGCCAGCAGCCCCCAGGCAATAGCGTCCGGGCAGTACTTC; CDR3: CASSPQAIASGQYF
size: few; J: TRBJ1-5; D: NA; V: TRBV4-1; DNA: TGCGCCAGCAGCCAAGATCCGGGGAGCTATAGCAATCAGCCCCAGCATTTT; CDR3: CASSQDPGSYSNQPQHF
size: NA; J: TRBJ1-1; D: NA; V: TRBV7-2; DNA: TGTGCCAGCAGCCCCAGCCAGTATACAGGGAAGCCTGAAGCTTTCTTT; CDR3: CASSPSQYTGKPEAFF
size: NA; J: TRBJ1-1; D: NA; V: TRBV13; DNA: TGTGCCAGCAGCATCGGGTGGTCAGTTGGTCTGGGTCTGAACACTGAAGCTTTCTTT; CDR3: CASSIGWSVGLGLNTEAFF
size: NA; J: TRBJ1-5; D: NA; V: TRBV7-9; DNA: TGTGCCAGCAGCTTAGTGGGGAATCAGCCCCAGCATTTT; CDR3: CASSLVGNQPQHF
size: NA; J: TRBJ2-7; D: TRBD1; V: TRBV7-6; DNA: TGTGCCAGCAGCCAATTTACCGGGACAGACGAGCAGTACTTC; CDR3: CASSQFTGTDEQYF
size: few; J: TRBJ1-5; D: TRBD1; V: TRBV7-9; DNA: TGTGCCAGCAGCACAGGGACAGGGCTCGGTCAGCCCCAGCATTTT; CDR3: CASSTGTGLGQPQHF
size: NA; J: TRBJ1-2; D: TRBD1; V: TRBV19; DNA: TGTGCCAGCCAACCAGGGGGTATCTCCTATGGCTACACCTTC; CDR3: CASQPGGISYGYTF
size: NA; J: TRBJ2-3; D: TRBD2; V: TRBV29-1; DNA: TGCAGCGTAGAAAAGGGACTAGCGGGAAGAAGGGTGGATACGCAGTATTTT; CDR3: CSVEKGLAGRRVDTQYF
size: few; J: TRBJ2-7; D: NA; V: TRBV2; DNA: TGTGCCAGCAGTGTAGGCCATCGCTACGAGCAGTACTTC; CDR3: CASSVGHRYEQYF
size: few; J: TRBJ1-3; D: NA; V: TRBV18; DNA: TGTGCCAGCTCACCCGACGGGACGGCCTCTGGAAACACCATATATTTT; CDR3: CASSPDGTASGNTIYF
size: NA; J: TRBJ2-2; D: NA; V: TRBV6-1; DNA: TGTGCCAGCAGGAGGACAGCGAACACCGGGGAGCTGTTTTTT; CDR3: CASRRTANTGELFF
size: NA; J: TRBJ1-1; D: TRBD1; V: TRBV7-8; DNA: TGTGCCAGCAGCTTACTTAAGGGGACAGGACAGCCGTCTATGAACACTGAAGCTTTCTTT; CDR3: CASSLLKGTGQPSMNTEAFF
size: once; J: TRBJ1-5; D: TRBD1; V: TRBV29-1; DNA: TGCAGCGTTGGAACAGGGGGCCATCAGCCCCAGCATTTT; CDR3: CSVGTGGHQPQHF
size: NA; J: TRBJ2-7; D: TRBD1; V: TRBV29-1; DNA: TGCAGCGTTGTCATGACAGGGTGGGCCTACGAGCAGTACTTC; CDR3: CSVVMTGWAYEQYF
size: NA; J: TRBJ2-3; D: TRBD2; V: TRBV7-3; DNA: TGTGCCAGCAGCTTAGCGGGGGGTTTTACAGATACGCAGTATTTT; CDR3: CASSLAGGFTDTQYF
size: NA; J: TRBJ1-2; D: NA; V: TRBV19; DNA: TGTGCCAGTAGTCCCATTTTGGACAGCCTCTATGGCTACACCTTC; CDR3: CASSPILDSLYGYTF
size: NA; J: TRBJ2-2; D: NA; V: TRBV18; DNA: TGTGCCAGCTCACCGGGACAGAACACCGGGGAGCTGTTTTTT; CDR3: CASSPGQNTGELFF
size: NA; J: TRBJ1-2; D: TRBD1; V: TRBV5-5; DNA: TGTGCCAGCAGCTGGGGACAGGGCGGGGTTGGCTACACCTTC; CDR3: CASSWGQGGVGYTF
size: NA; J: TRBJ1-4; D: NA; V: TRBV28; DNA: TGTGCCAGCAGGGCATCTAGTGAAAAACTGTTTTTT; CDR3: CASRASSEKLFF
size: NA; J: TRBJ1-2; D: NA; V: TRBV18; DNA: TGTGCCAGCTCACCAGGGGCCAACTATGGCTACACCTTC; CDR3: CASSPGANYGYTF
size: NA; J: TRBJ1-1; D: NA; V: TRBV5-4; DNA: TGTGCCAGCAGCTTGGAGCCCAGGGGAGGGAACACTGAAGCTTTCTTT; CDR3: CASSLEPRGGNTEAFF
size: NA; J: TRBJ2-7; D: NA; V: TRBV11-3; DNA: TGTGCCAGCAGCACGGACAGCTCCTACGAGCAGTACTTC; CDR3: CASSTDSSYEQYF